This passage covers 32 T cell receptor beta chains from one sample sequenced in a study of blood T cells in healthy people across ages (dated by TCRdb to the mid-2010s). Library preparation employed 5' RACE. For sequencing, an Illumina HiSeq 2500 was employed. A second PCR of about 6 to 12 cycles was performed with a sample-barcoded 5' primer and a J-beta primer mix. The public reads were run again by TCRdb, first through fastp at Q25 and then through MiXCR, and only productive beta chains were kept. Merged by CDR3 protein, the rows form single entries marked with the most common genes and DNA. Within this sample are about 940,000 distinct CDR3 sequences, with under 50% of them counted one time only. Together, the top ten hold around an eighth of the sample. The sequencing input was blood. These receptors originate from a man between 25 and 39 years old in good health.

This clonotype was seen ten or more times. V and J are TRBV11-1 and TRBJ2-7, with TRBD2 matching 11 bases. This CDR3 contains 15 residues. The junction had 7 bases not matched to a gene; V was cut back by 5 bases and J by 4 bases. Germline V gene lookup returns CDR1 SGHAT and CDR2 FQDESV (reference sequence). CDR3 region: CASSRGTSGIYEQYF. For the CDR3, the DNA is TGTGCCAGCAGCCGTGGGACTAGCGGAATTTACGAGCAGTACTTC.

This clonotype was counted between two and nine times. The chain uses TRBV3-1 and TRBJ2-1; TRBD2 might be the D (7 bases). Between the trimmed V and J ends, which lost 6 bases and 6 bases, there was a span of 18 bases. The CDR3 totals 15 residues. Germline loops: CDR1 LGHDT, CDR2 YNNKEL (reference sequence). CDR3 residues: CASRRGGASGNEQFF. The CDR3 nucleotides read TGTGCCAGCAGGAGAGGGGGGGCCTCCGGCAATGAGCAGTTCTTC.

The chain recombines TRBV29-1 with TRBJ2-7; possible D gene TRBD2, 6 bases. V was shortened by 0 bases and J by 3 bases, with 15 bases between the two germline ends. Germline V gives CDR1 SQVTM, CDR2 ANQGSEA. The CDR3 is 15 amino acids. The CDR3 loop reads CSVEDSRGVNYEQYF. In DNA, the CDR3 is TGCAGCGTTGAAGATTCCCGCGGGGTGAACTACGAGCAGTACTTC.

This clonotype was detected a few times. Written as DNA, the CDR3 is TGTGCCAGCAGTTCGGCAAACATTCAGTACTTC. Its translation: CASSSANIQYF. The rearrangement links TRBV12-3 or TRBV12-4 to TRBJ2-4; D call uncertain. This CDR3 is 11 amino acids long. Trimming took off 4 bases at V and 6 bases at J, with 4 bases between the two ends.

The chain combines TRBV29-1 with TRBJ1-1; TRBD1 agrees at 9 bases. J was trimmed by 4 bases and V by 3 bases; bases with no gene match: 3. This CDR3 comprises 13 residues. The germline gives CDR1 SQVTM, CDR2 ANQGSEA. This CDR3 reads CSVDMTGGTEAFF. The CDR3 bases are TGCAGCGTTGACATGACAGGGGGCACTGAAGCTTTCTTT.

V and J are TRBV11-2 and TRBJ2-5; D is possibly TRBD1 or TRBD2 (5 bases each). Germline V gene sequence: CDR1 SGHAT, CDR2 FQNNGV. This CDR3 is built from 14 residues. Trimming removed 5 bases from V and 5 bases from J, with 15 bases in between. The CDR3 sequence: CASSLTRGTETQYF. The DNA for the CDR3 is TGTGCCAGCAGCCTTACCCGGGGCACGGAGACCCAGTACTTC.

This rearrangement joins TRBV5-1 to TRBJ2-3; D is ambiguous. Germline CDR1 SGHRS, CDR2 YFSETQ. Trimming shortened V by 4 bases and J by 3 bases, and 18 bases separated the two germline ends. This CDR3 has 16 residues. CDR3 amino acids: CASSPLGKYGTDTQYF. The CDR3, as DNA: TGCGCCAGCAGCCCCTTGGGCAAGTATGGGACAGATACGCAGTATTTT.

The V call is TRBV12-3 or TRBV12-4, the J call TRBJ2-7, with a weak D call TRBD2 (5 bases). The CDR3 runs to 15 residues. V lost 4 bases, J lost 3 bases, and 16 bases lay in between. CDR3 coding DNA: TGTGCCAGCAGTTCCTCCCAAGGACTCCTCTACGAGCAGTACTTC. Amino acid sequence: CASSSSQGLLYEQYF.

The chain uses TRBV10-3 and TRBJ2-5, with TRBD2 matching over 16 bases. With V trimmed by 2 bases and J by 4 bases, 7 bases remained unmatched. The CDR3 is made up of 18 amino acids. Germline V gene lookup returns CDR1 ENHRY and CDR2 SYGVKD. CDR3 protein: CAISEIGTSGGARETQYF. The CDR3 DNA is TGTGCCATCAGTGAGATCGGGACTAGCGGGGGGGCCAGAGAGACCCAGTACTTC.

This clonotype has at least ten counts. The chain recombines TRBV27 with TRBJ1-2, with D perhaps matching TRBD1 (5 bases). The CDR3 is 13 amino acids. Looked up from germline, CDR1 is MNHEY and CDR2 is SMNVEV (reference sequence). Trimming stripped 10 bases from V and 5 bases from J, with 17 bases between. The CDR3 sequence: CATTGPKKYGYTF. For the CDR3, the DNA is TGTGCCACCACGGGACCGAAAAAATATGGCTACACCTTC.

With respect to this clonotype: A read error is possible here, since a much larger clone lies one base away. The CDR3 sequence: CASSWTRDGYNEQFF. CDR3 in DNA: TGTGCCAGCAGCTGGACTCGGGACGGCTACAATGAGCAGTTCTTC. The chain combines TRBV7-2 with TRBJ2-1; either TRBD1 or TRBD2 may supply D (5 bases each). The CDR3 covers 15 residues. V gave up 4 bases and J gave up 3 bases, with 13 bases separating them. The germline V gene has CDR1 SGHTA and CDR2 FQGNSA.

The chain is built from TRBV5-1 and TRBJ2-3; D might be TRBD1 (5 bases). This CDR3 spans 15 amino acids. CDR1 SGHRS and CDR2 YFSETQ come from the germline V gene. V dropped 0 bases and J dropped 4 bases, with 12 bases sitting between them. The CDR3 reads CASSLEQMGPDTQYF. The CDR3 bases are TGCGCCAGCAGCTTGGAACAGATGGGGCCAGATACGCAGTATTTT.

The chain joins TRBV20-1 to TRBJ2-1; 9 positions match TRBD2. From germline, CDR1 is DFQATT and CDR2 SNEGSKA (reference sequence). V was clipped by 2 bases and J by 0 bases; unmatched bases: 8. The CDR3 is made up of 17 amino acids. The CDR3 spells CSARFERGVSSYNEQFF. The CDR3 coding sequence is TGCAGTGCTAGATTCGAGCGGGGGGTTAGCTCCTACAATGAGCAGTTCTTC.

The chain uses TRBV4-1 and TRBJ2-1; D unclear. The CDR3 runs 16 residues. Deletions cut 8 bases from V and 0 bases from J, with 17 bases between. The germline V gene has CDR1 MGHRA and CDR2 YSYEKL. For the CDR3, the DNA is TGCGCCAGCTTACCTTGGGCAGGAAGCTCCTACAATGAGCAGTTCTTC. The encoded protein is CASLPWAGSSYNEQFF.

This clonotype occurred many times. V gene TRBV6-5 combines with J gene TRBJ1-2; no firm D call. Germline CDR1 is MNHEY and CDR2 is SVGAGI. Deletions cut 2 bases from V and 5 bases from J, with 12 bases between. The CDR3 contains 14 residues. CDR3 in amino acids: CASSYRGLGYGYTF. CDR3 DNA: TGTGCCAGCAGTTACAGAGGTCTCGGGTATGGCTACACCTTC.

The chain has TRBV5-1 and TRBJ1-2; 10 bases match TRBD1. From germline, CDR1 is SGHRS and CDR2 YFSETQ. The CDR3 consists of 17 residues. Trimming cost V 0 bases and J 6 bases; bases outside gene matches: 11. As DNA, the CDR3 is TGCGCCAGCAGCTTGGCTGGGACAGGGGAGATCTCTGATGGCTACACCTTC. Its translation is CASSLAGTGEISDGYTF. Variable domain in full (rest from reference TRBV5-1 and TRBJ1-2): KAGVTQTPRYLIKTRGQQVTLSCSPISGHRSVSWYQQTPGQGLQFLFEYFSETQRNKGNFPGRFSGRQFSNSRSEMNVSTLELGDSALYLCASSLAGTGEISDGYTFGSGTRLTVV.

About this clonotype itself: One junction end disagrees with the germline gene, perhaps due to a read error. The chain joins TRBV5-6 to TRBJ2-1; D is possibly TRBD1 or TRBD2 (6 bases each). Germline CDR1 reads SGHDT; CDR2 reads YYEEEE. This CDR3 comprises 15 residues. The chain's CDR3 is CASSRGGHSYNEQLF. CDR3 coding DNA: TGTGCCAGCAGCAGAGGGGGGCACTCCTACAATGAGCAGTTATTC.

The V call is TRBV28, the J call TRBJ2-3; 7 nucleotides align to TRBD1. The length of the CDR3 is 19 residues. Losses at the gene ends were 6 bases for V and 2 bases for J; bases not matched to a gene: 20. Germline CDR1 MDHEN, CDR2 SYDVKM. The CDR3 spells CASSQPPSLDRTSTDTQYF. The CDR3 bases are TGTGCCAGCAGCCAACCACCCTCTTTGGACAGGACGTCCACAGATACGCAGTATTTT.

This clonotype has just one count. A clone one base away is much larger, so this may be a read error. V usage is TRBV5-6 and J usage is TRBJ2-3, with D unclear. CDR1 is SGHDT, CDR2 YYEEEE, per germline. The CDR3 consists of 12 residues. Trimming left V 8 bases short and J 3 bases short, with 10 bases between. The CDR3: CASTTPTDTQYF. As DNA, the CDR3 is TGTGCCAGTACCACTCCGACAGATACGCAGTATTTT. Full variable domain (outside the CDR3, taken from reference TRBV5-6 and TRBJ2-3): DAGVTQSPTHLIKTRGQQVTLRCSPKSGHDTVSWYQQALGQGPQFIFQYYEEEERQRGNFPDRFSGHQFPNYSSELNVNALLLGDSALYLCASTTPTDTQYFGPGTRLTVL.

The CDR3 reads CASSHGQGGPKDYEQYF. In DNA, the CDR3 is TGTGCCAGCAGTCATGGACAGGGGGGGCCTAAGGACTACGAGCAGTACTTC. V gene TRBV27 combines with J gene TRBJ2-7; 10 nucleotides align to TRBD1. The germline V gene encodes CDR1 MNHEY and CDR2 SMNVEV (reference sequence). CDR3 length: 17 amino acids. V was pared by 5 bases and J by 3 bases, with 13 bases of the junction left unmatched.

This clonotype was seen only a few times. This rearrangement joins TRBV7-2 to TRBJ1-1; D is unresolved. The CDR3 is 12 residues long. Germline V gene sequence: CDR1 SGHTA, CDR2 FQGNSA. Trimming took off 2 bases at V and 6 bases at J, with 7 bases between the two ends. The CDR3 sequence: CASSLRVSEAFF. The CDR3 nucleotides are TGTGCCAGCAGCTTACGCGTTTCTGAAGCTTTCTTT.

Comment on this clonotype: The junction does not match germline at one end; this may be a read error. CDR3 in amino acids: CARSLTGGGNTEAFF. CDR3 DNA sequence: TGTGCCCGCAGCCTAACAGGGGGAGGGAACACTGAAGCTTTCTTT. J is TRBJ1-1 and V is TRBV7-2; the match to TRBD1 covers 8 bases. This CDR3 is 15 amino acids long. Per germline, CDR1 SGHTA and CDR2 FQGNSA.

The J gene is TRBJ1-2, the V gene TRBV7-2; D is possibly TRBD1 (5 bases). In germline, CDR1 is SGHTA, CDR2 FQGNSA. The ends were cut back, 5 bases at V and 4 bases at J, with 20 bases in the middle. The CDR3 totals 16 residues. CDR3 DNA: TGTGCCAGCAGCCCGGCCGGGACCGAAAGGATCTATGGCTACACCTTC. This codes for CASSPAGTERIYGYTF.

The chain carries TRBV6-5 and TRBJ2-1; possible D gene TRBD2, 6 bases. Trimming stripped 9 bases from V and 7 bases from J, with 19 bases between. Per germline, CDR1 MNHEY and CDR2 SVGAGI. CDR3 size: 14 residues. As DNA, the CDR3 is TGTGCCAGGGTGGAGGGCCCTGAGTGTAATGAGCAGTTCTTC. Protein sequence: CARVEGPECNEQFF.

The rearrangement links TRBV5-1 to TRBJ2-5; no clear D. The DNA matches TRBJ2-7 better at its end, which makes the J call doubtful. CDR3 length: 14 residues. The germline CDR1 and CDR2 sequences are SGHRS and YFSETQ. CDR3 nucleotide sequence: TGCGCCAGCAGCTCTAAAAGTATCCGTGACGAGCAGTACTTC. It is translated as CASSSKSIRDEQYF.

The sample holds many counts of this clonotype. V usage is TRBV27 and J usage is TRBJ2-3; 12 bases fit TRBD2. Trimming at V came to 2 bases and at J to 2 bases, leaving 8 bases not matched to a gene. The CDR3 is made up of 18 amino acids. CDR1 MNHEY and CDR2 SMNVEV come from the germline V gene (reference sequence). The CDR3, as DNA: TGTGCCAGCAGTTTAAGGACTAGCGGGGTTTCCGCCACAGATACGCAGTATTTT. Residues: CASSLRTSGVSATDTQYF.

This clonotype was counted a single time. The V gene is TRBV20-1, the J gene TRBJ2-4, with TRBD2 as a possible D gene (5 bases). The assigned J gene may be wrong: the sequence end matches TRBJ2-7 better. This CDR3 is built from 12 residues. CDR1 and CDR2 (germline): DFQATT, SNEGSKA (reference sequence). The CDR3 is CSASGNAYEQYF. The CDR3 DNA reads TGCAGTGCTAGCGGGAACGCCTACGAGCAGTACTTC.

CDR3 DNA: TGCAGTGCTAAGGCCCTTGGGGAGATAGGCAATGAGCAGTTCTTC. As protein: CSAKALGEIGNEQFF. The V call is TRBV20-1, the J call TRBJ2-1, with D possibly being TRBD2 (5 bases). This CDR3 has 15 amino acids. Germline V gene sequence: CDR1 DFQATT, CDR2 SNEGSKA (reference sequence). The V and J ends lost 4 bases and 6 bases respectively, with 19 bases between them.

This clonotype was detected once. The J gene is TRBJ1-2, the V gene TRBV4-1; D not resolved. Per germline, CDR1 MGHRA and CDR2 YSYEKL. V gave up 3 bases and J gave up 0 bases, with 8 bases separating them. This CDR3 is built from 14 residues. The chain's CDR3 is CASSHATSNYGYTF. CDR3 nucleotides: TGCGCCAGCAGCCATGCCACTTCTAACTATGGCTACACCTTC.

The J gene is TRBJ1-4, the V gene TRBV28; D unresolved. V lost 6 bases and J lost 0, with 8 bases in between. The CDR3 runs 14 residues. Germline CDR1 and CDR2: MDHEN and SYDVKM. In nucleotides, the CDR3 is TGTGCCAGCAGGCGAGGGCCAACTAATGAAAAACTGTTTTTT. Its translation is CASRRGPTNEKLFF.

This clonotype occurred once. This may come from a read error, since a much larger clone is one base off. This sequence joins TRBV28 and TRBJ1-2; perhaps TRBD1 as D (5 bases). CDR3 length: 12 amino acids. The V and J ends lost 4 bases and 7 bases respectively, with 10 bases between them. Germline loops: CDR1 MDHEN, CDR2 SYDVKM. Written as DNA, the CDR3 is TGTGCCAGCAGTTCGACAGACTGTGGCTACACCTTC. It translates to CASSSTDCGYTF.

The sample holds a few counts of this clonotype. The chain joins TRBV28 to TRBJ2-3; D gene uncertain. Trimming removed 3 bases from V and 1 base from J, with 8 bases in between. Germline loops: CDR1 MDHEN, CDR2 SYDVKM. This CDR3 spans 14 amino acids. The CDR3 DNA reads as TGTGCCAGCAGTTTTCCGGGCGGCACAGATACGCAGTATTTT. This codes for CASSFPGGTDTQYF.